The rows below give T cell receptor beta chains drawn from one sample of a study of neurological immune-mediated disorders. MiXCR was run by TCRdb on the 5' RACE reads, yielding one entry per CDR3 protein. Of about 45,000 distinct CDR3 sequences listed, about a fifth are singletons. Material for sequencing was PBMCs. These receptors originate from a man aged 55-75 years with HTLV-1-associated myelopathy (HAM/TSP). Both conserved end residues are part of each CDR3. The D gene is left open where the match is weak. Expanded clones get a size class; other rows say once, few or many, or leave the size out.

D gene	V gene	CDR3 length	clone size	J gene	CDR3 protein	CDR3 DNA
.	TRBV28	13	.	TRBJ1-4	CASSLGRNEKLFF	TGTGCCAGCAGTCTCGGACGGAATGAAAAACTGTTTTTT
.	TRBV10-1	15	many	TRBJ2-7	CASSEGRDVSYEQYF	TGCGCCAGCAGTGAGGGGCGGGATGTCTCCTACGAGCAGTACTTC
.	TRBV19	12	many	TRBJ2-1	CASSPGRGEQFF	TGTGCCAGTAGCCCGGGAAGGGGAGAGCAGTTCTTC
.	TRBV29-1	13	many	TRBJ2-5	CSVERRYQETQYF	TGCAGCGTTGAGCGGCGGTACCAAGAGACCCAGTACTTC
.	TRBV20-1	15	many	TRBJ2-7	CSASHARGEGYEQYF	TGCAGTGCTAGTCACGCCAGGGGTGAGGGGTACGAGCAGTACTTC
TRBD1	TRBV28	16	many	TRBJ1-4	CASSLYLGQKLEKLFF	TGTGCCAGCAGTTTATACCTGGGACAGAAACTTGAAAAACTGTTTTTT
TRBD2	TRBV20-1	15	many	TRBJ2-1	CSAGEGLISYNEQFF	TGCAGTGCTGGGGAGGGGCTCATCTCCTACAATGAGCAGTTCTTC
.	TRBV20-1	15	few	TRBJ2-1	CSARSGEGRRNEQFF	TGCAGTGCTAGATCTGGCGAGGGGAGACGGAATGAGCAGTTCTTC
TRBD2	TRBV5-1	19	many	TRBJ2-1	CASSLDVTSGSPSYNEQFF	TGCGCCAGCAGCTTGGACGTGACTAGCGGGAGTCCCTCCTACAATGAGCAGTTCTTC
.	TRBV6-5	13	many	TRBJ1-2	CASSYNPDHGYTF	TGTGCCAGCAGTTATAACCCAGACCATGGCTACACCTTC
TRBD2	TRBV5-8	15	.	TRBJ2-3	CASSPRRGRADTQYF	TGTGCCAGCAGCCCCCGGCGGGGGAGGGCAGATACGCAGTATTTT
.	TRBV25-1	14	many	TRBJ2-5	CASTPGGLKETQYF	TGTGCCAGCACCCCGGGTGGCCTAAAAGAGACCCAGTACTTC
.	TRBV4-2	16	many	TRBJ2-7	CASSQEKVGNSYEQYF	TGTGCCAGCAGCCAAGAAAAGGTGGGGAACTCCTACGAGCAGTACTTC
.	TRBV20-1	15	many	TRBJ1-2	CSARDYSLGNYGYTF	TGCAGTGCTAGAGATTACTCTCTGGGGAACTATGGCTACACCTTC
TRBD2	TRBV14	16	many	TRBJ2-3	CASSQGYGRATDTQYF	TGTGCCAGCAGCCAAGGGTACGGGAGGGCTACAGATACGCAGTATTTT
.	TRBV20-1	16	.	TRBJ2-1	CSARDRASEFYNEQFF	TGCAGTGCTAGAGATCGGGCCAGCGAGTTTTACAATGAGCAGTTCTTC
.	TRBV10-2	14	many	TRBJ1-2	CASSGSFGDYGYTF	TGCGCCAGCAGTGGCTCCTTCGGGGACTATGGCTACACCTTC
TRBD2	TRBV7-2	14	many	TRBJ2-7	CASSPGLAENEQYF	TGTGCCAGCAGCCCGGGACTAGCCGAGAACGAGCAGTACTTC
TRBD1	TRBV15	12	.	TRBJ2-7	CATIVDRGVEYF	TGTGCCACCATCGTAGACAGGGGAGTGGAGTACTTC
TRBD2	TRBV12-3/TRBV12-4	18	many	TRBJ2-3	CASSLEGTSGLYTDTQYF	TGTGCCAGCAGTTTAGAAGGGACTAGCGGACTCTACACAGATACGCAGTATTTT
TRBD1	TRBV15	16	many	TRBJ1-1	CATSRGGQGPNTEAFF	TGTGCCACCAGCAGAGGCGGACAGGGGCCGAACACTGAAGCTTTCTTT
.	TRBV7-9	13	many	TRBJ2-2	CASSPLSLRELFF	TGTGCCAGCAGTCCTCTTAGCCTCCGGGAGCTGTTTTTT
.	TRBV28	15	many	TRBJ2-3	CASSRIEISTDTQYF	TGTGCCAGCAGTCGAATCGAAATTAGCACAGATACGCAGTATTTT
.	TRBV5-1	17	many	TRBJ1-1	CASSLPNSVDGLTEAFF	TGCGCCAGCAGCTTGCCTAACTCCGTAGATGGGTTGACTGAAGCTTTCTTT
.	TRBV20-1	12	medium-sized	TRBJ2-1	CSADWGGHEQFF	TGCAGTGCGGACTGGGGGGGCCATGAGCAGTTCTTC
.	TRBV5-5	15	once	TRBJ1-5	CASSLEGGGGQPQHF	TGTGCCAGCAGCTTGGAAGGGGGTGGAGGACAGCCCCAGCATTTT
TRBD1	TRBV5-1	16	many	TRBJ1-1	CASSLPTGQGGTEAFF	TGCGCCAGCAGCTTACCAACTGGCCAGGGGGGCACTGAAGCTTTCTTT
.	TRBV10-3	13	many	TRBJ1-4	CAISGGVREKLFF	TGTGCCATCAGTGGGGGTGTGCGTGAAAAACTGTTTTTT
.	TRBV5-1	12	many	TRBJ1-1	CASSPGGTEAFF	TGCGCCAGCAGCCCCGGTGGTACTGAAGCTTTCTTT
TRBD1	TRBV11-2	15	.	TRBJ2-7	CASSLEQGFNYEQYF	TGTGCCAGCAGCTTAGAACAGGGGTTCAACTACGAGCAGTACTTC
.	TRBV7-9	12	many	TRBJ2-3	CASSYDRSMQYF	TGTGCCAGCAGCTATGACAGGTCAATGCAGTATTTT
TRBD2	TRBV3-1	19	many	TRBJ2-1	CASSQAKGPTSGRYNEQFF	TGTGCCAGCAGCCAAGCTAAGGGCCCTACTAGCGGGCGCTACAATGAGCAGTTCTTC
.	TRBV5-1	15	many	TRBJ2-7	CASSLGPGSSYEQYF	TGCGCCAGCAGCTTGGGACCAGGGAGCTCCTACGAGCAGTACTTC
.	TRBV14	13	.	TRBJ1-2	CASSQGLLYGYTF	TGTGCCAGCAGCCAAGGACTACTGTATGGCTACACCTTC
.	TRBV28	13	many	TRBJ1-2	CASSLRAGDGYTF	TGTGCCAGCAGTTTAAGGGCAGGGGATGGCTACACCTTC
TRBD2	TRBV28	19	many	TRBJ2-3	CASSFKFLAGGIITDTQYF	TGTGCCAGCAGTTTCAAGTTCCTAGCGGGAGGGATAATTACAGATACGCAGTATTTT
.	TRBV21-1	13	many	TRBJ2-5	CASWERVLETQYF	TGTGCCAGCTGGGAGCGGGTTTTAGAGACCCAGTACTTC
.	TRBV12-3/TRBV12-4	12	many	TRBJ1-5	CASSLDNQPQHF	TGTGCCAGCAGTTTAGACAATCAGCCCCAGCATTTT
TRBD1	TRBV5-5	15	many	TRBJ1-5	CASSTGTVPNQPQHF	TGTGCCAGCAGCACCGGGACAGTTCCGAATCAGCCCCAGCATTTT
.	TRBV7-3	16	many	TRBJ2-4	CASSRLAKCSKNIQYF	TGTGCCAGCAGCCGTCTAGCGAAATGTTCCAAAAACATTCAGTACTTC
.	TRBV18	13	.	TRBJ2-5	CVSSPPGVETQYF	TGTGTCAGCTCACCACCAGGCGTAGAGACCCAGTACTTC
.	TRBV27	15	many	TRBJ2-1	CASSPRSNGLDEQFF	TGTGCCAGCAGCCCACGCTCGAACGGGCTCGATGAGCAGTTCTTC
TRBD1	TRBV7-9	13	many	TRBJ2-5	CASTPQGVGTQYF	TGTGCCAGCACCCCACAGGGGGTCGGGACCCAGTACTTC
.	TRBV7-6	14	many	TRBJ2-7	CASSLAPGTGQQYF	TGTGCCAGCAGCTTAGCCCCGGGGACGGGCCAGCAGTACTTC
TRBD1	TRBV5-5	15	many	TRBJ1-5	CASSLGGQGSVALHF	TGTGCCAGCAGCTTGGGGGGACAGGGGAGTGTAGCGTTGCATTTT
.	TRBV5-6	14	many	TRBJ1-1	CASSLIDRRTEAFF	TGTGCCAGCAGCTTGATAGACAGGCGGACTGAAGCTTTCTTT
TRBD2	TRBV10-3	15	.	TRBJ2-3	CAISEKRGTTDTQYF	TGTGCCATCAGTGAAAAGCGGGGAACCACAGATACGCAGTATTTT
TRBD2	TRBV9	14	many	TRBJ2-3	CASSVAGGPDTQYF	TGTGCCAGCAGCGTAGCGGGAGGCCCAGATACGCAGTATTTT
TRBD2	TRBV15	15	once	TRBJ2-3	CATSSLGGVTDTQYF	TGTGCCACCAGCAGCCTGGGGGGGGTCACAGATACGCAGTATTTT
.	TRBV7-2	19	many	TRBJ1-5	CASSRPRTGLNEGNQPQHF	TGTGCCAGCAGCCGACCCCGGACGGGGTTAAATGAGGGCAATCAGCCCCAGCATTTT
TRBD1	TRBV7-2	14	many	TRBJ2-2	CASSSDRGLGELFF	TGTGCCAGCAGCTCAGACAGGGGTTTGGGGGAGCTGTTTTTT
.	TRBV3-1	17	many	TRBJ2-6	CASSQGRPGSGANVLTF	TGTGCCAGCAGCCAGGGAAGACCCGGCTCTGGGGCCAACGTCCTGACTTTC
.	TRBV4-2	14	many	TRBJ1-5	CASSPEQGTSAQHF	TGTGCCAGCAGCCCAGAGCAGGGTACTTCAGCCCAGCATTTT